This TCR beta chain comes out of a study of graft-versus-host responses after intestinal transplantation. Study at large: Recipients underwent multivisceral, liver-intestinal, or isolated intestinal transplants.

Findings and caveats of the study: An association linked early post-transplant HvG declines with peak circulating GvH clone levels.

This clone was seen more than once but under ten times. Its antigen is undetermined. Using immunoSEQ multiplex PCR, the repertoire was profiled, and TCRdb retains in-frame clones only, with some absent. The sample lists around 88,000 clones, roughly 87% seen once, with about a sixth in the top ten. The CDR3 loop spans 12 amino acids. With 6 bases removed from V and 3 bases from J, the gap between germline ends came to 10 bases. Germline loops: CDR1 SGHRS, CDR2 YFSETQ. The TCR originated in a human donor who received an intestinal transplant. The chain carries TRBV5-1 and TRBJ2-7; the D is unclear. Sequenced here: unstimulated CD8+ T cells sorted from spleen or lymph node cells, sampled before intestinal transplant. The CDR3 sequence: CASTGSHYEQYF. The CDR3 DNA reads as TGCGCCAGCACCGGCAGCCACTACGAGCAGTACTTC.